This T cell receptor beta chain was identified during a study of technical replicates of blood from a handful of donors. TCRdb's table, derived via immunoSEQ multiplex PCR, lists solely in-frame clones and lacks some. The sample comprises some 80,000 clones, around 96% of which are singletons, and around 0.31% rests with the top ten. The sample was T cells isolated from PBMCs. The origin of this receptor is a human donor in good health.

CDR3 bases: TGTGCCAGCAGCCTGGGCGACAGATTAAGGAGGGGCTCCTACGAGCAGTACTTC. This sequence encodes CASSLGDRLRRGSYEQYF. The rearrangement uses TRBV11-3 and TRBJ2-7; perhaps TRBD2 as D (6 bases). This CDR3 comprises 18 residues. Trimming pared 5 bases from V and 0 bases from J, leaving 23 bases between. CDR1 and CDR2 from the germline V gene are SGHNT and YENEEA.